The following is a T cell receptor beta chain sequence with its context. No antigen is known for it. This sample was included in a study of blood T cells in healthy people across ages. Study-wide context: Per two T cells, about one barcoded beta molecule was captured through template switching.

Study observations and caveats: Older age coincided with a roughly linear decline in TCR beta diversity per million T cells.

Using a J-beta primer mix together with a sample-barcoded 5' primer, a second PCR was run for roughly 6 to 11 cycles. From the 5' RACE reads, TCRdb called clonotypes with MiXCR, one entry per CDR3 protein. The sample has roughly 1.7 million distinct CDR3 sequences; about 31% are singletons. This sequence was found in a woman aged 25-40 years in good health. Material: blood.

The CDR3 nucleotides read TGTGCCAGCAGGCAGGGTCCGGGGAACGATGAGCAGTTCTTC. This translates into CASRQGPGNDEQFF. The chain joins TRBV5-8 to TRBJ2-1; possibly TRBD1 or TRBD2 for D (5 bases each). Germline V gene sequence: CDR1 SGHTS, CDR2 YDEGEE. The CDR3 extends over 14 amino acids. Deletions cut 5 bases from V and 8 bases from J, with 17 bases between.